This T cell receptor (beta chain) came from a study of T cells in Graves' hyperthyroidism and ophthalmopathy. About this clonotype itself: What it recognizes is unknown.

Notes on the study in general: Blood also showed most of the thyroid clonotypes that were expanded above 0.001.

Researchers took RNA transcripts and amplified the TCR beta CDR3 regions from them. First-round RT-PCR of the TCR CDR3 relied on the HTBI primer set. One entry per CDR3 protein results from TCRdb running MiXCR on the multiplex PCR reads. The sample contains 450,000 to 700,000 distinct CDR3 sequences, roughly 50% of which appear only once. Uncontrolled infection, other autoimmune disease, pregnancy or lactation barred patients from enrollment. Diagnosis rested on symptoms, serum thyroxine and TRAb, thyroid ultrasound, and orbital computed tomography. This clonotype originated in an adult woman with Graves' disease, either hyperthyroidism or ophthalmopathy (not recorded which). Sequenced input: peripheral blood or thyroid tissue (not recorded which).

The CDR3 sequence: CASSLVDGRNIQYF. The DNA of the CDR3 is TGTGCCAGCAGCTTAGTTGACGGGCGGAACATTCAGTACTTC. The rearrangement uses TRBV7-9 and TRBJ2-4; D ambiguous. Trimming removed 1 base from V and 7 bases from J, with 11 bases in between. Germline CDR1 SEHNR, CDR2 FQNEAQ (reference sequence). This CDR3 has 14 amino acids.